This entry lists 7 T cell receptor beta chains sequenced from one sample in a study of regulatory T cells in long-lasting Graves disease. Library construction for TCR beta used iRepertoire HTBI primers and Arm-PCR of CDR3 regions. MiXCR, applied by TCRdb to the multiplex PCR reads, yields one record per CDR3 protein. The sample lists 560,000 or so distinct CDR3 sequences; about 16% were seen once. The sample's time point: newly diagnosed GD, antithyroid drugs for less than 3 months. With RNA extracted from PBMCs as input, the TCR library was made. The sample was also reused in another study, on T cells in Graves' hyperthyroidism and ophthalmopathy.

The material sequenced was peripheral blood mononuclear cells (PBMCs), taken at new diagnosis, from a patient treated with antithyroid drugs. The receptors come from a man younger than 35 with Graves disease.

This clonotype was seen more than once but under ten times. This may stem from a read error, because a much larger clone lies one nucleotide away. The rearrangement uses TRBV7-3 and TRBJ2-3; TRBD2 matches at 9 bases. Germline V gene data show CDR1 as SGHTA and CDR2 as FQGTGA. The CDR3 length is 15 residues. V was pared by 4 bases and J by 1 base, with 3 bases of the junction left unmatched. CDR3 DNA sequence: TGTGCCAGCAGCTCTAGCGGGGCCCGCACAGATACGCAGTATTTT. Protein: CASSSSGARTDTQYF.

At least ten counts were recorded for this clonotype. This chain joins TRBV30 and TRBJ2-5; no reliable D call. The germline V gene encodes CDR1 GTSNPN and CDR2 SVGIG (reference sequence). V lost 4 bases and J 6 bases, leaving 12 bases between the germline ends. The CDR3 has 12 amino acids. This CDR3 is CAWMSMGKTQYF. CDR3 nucleotide sequence: TGTGCCTGGATGAGTATGGGGAAGACCCAGTACTTC.

This clonotype appeared many times. V usage is TRBV2 and J usage is TRBJ2-5; 15 bases agree with TRBD2. J was trimmed by 4 bases and V by 5 bases; bases with no gene match: 11. The germline V gene encodes CDR1 SNHLY and CDR2 FYNNEI. The CDR3 contains 18 residues. CDR3 bases: TGTGCCAGCAGTTTTCAATGGACTAGCGGGAGGGCCGGAGAGACCCAGTACTTC. Protein product: CASSFQWTSGRAGETQYF. The whole variable domain, filled in from reference TRBV2 and TRBJ2-5, reads EPEVTQTPSHQVTQMGQEVILRCVPISNHLYFYWYRQILGQKVEFLVSFYNNEISEKSEIFDDQFSVERPDGSNFTLKIRSTKLEDSAMYFCASSFQWTSGRAGETQYFGPGTRLLVL.

Notes on this clonotype: A single base separates this from a much larger clone, so it may be a read error. In nucleotides, the CDR3 is TGTGCCAGCAGTCCCCCATCGGGAGCCTGGCGAGGCTACACCTTC. It encodes CASSPPSGAWRGYTF. V usage is TRBV12-3 or TRBV12-4 and J usage is TRBJ1-2, with unresolved D. Trimming shortened V by 5 bases and J by 8 bases, and 21 bases separated the two germline ends. This CDR3 contains 15 residues.

This clonotype has a count of ten or more. CDR3 DNA sequence: TGTGCCAGCAGTGAGGGGGGGGAGACCCAGTACTTC. As protein: CASSEGGETQYF. The chain has TRBV2 and TRBJ2-5; 7 bases align to TRBD2. Germline trimming cut 3 bases from V and 5 bases from J; bases unmatched to any gene: 0. The CDR3 has 12 residues. CDR1 SNHLY and CDR2 FYNNEI come from the germline V gene. Together with reference TRBV2 and TRBJ2-5, the CDR3 gives the full variable domain: EPEVTQTPSHQVTQMGQEVILRCVPISNHLYFYWYRQILGQKVEFLVSFYNNEISEKSEIFDDQFSVERPDGSNFTLKIRSTKLEDSAMYFCASSEGGETQYFGPGTRLLVL.

The table lists this clonotype with a few counts. The rearrangement links TRBV15 to TRBJ1-5; 8 bases agree with TRBD1. The CDR3 covers 15 residues. V shed 5 bases and J 2 bases; nucleotides not matched to a gene: 5. Germline loops: CDR1 LNHNV, CDR2 YYDKDF (reference sequence). In nucleotides, the CDR3 is TGTGCCACCAGCGGGGGACAGGATGGCAATCAGCCCCAGCATTTT. Translation: CATSGGQDGNQPQHF.

The rearrangement uses TRBV2 and TRBJ2-6; weak D call: TRBD1 (6 bases). V was clipped by 6 bases and J by 0 bases, with 18 bases between them. The CDR3 is 18 amino acids. The germline gives CDR1 SNHLY, CDR2 FYNNEI. CDR3 protein: CASSRHGGAGSGANVLTF. For the CDR3, the DNA is TGTGCCAGCAGCCGCCATGGGGGCGCCGGCTCTGGGGCCAACGTCCTGACTTTC.